A single T cell receptor (beta chain) is shown here with its context. TCRdb's copy holds only in-frame clones and misses some; the assay was immunoSEQ multiplex PCR. This table holds some 160,000 clones, around four fifths found once. The data were taken from a study of blood T cell repertoires in COVID-19. Study context: Sites across the United States, Italy and Spain contributed samples from acute and convalescent COVID-19. The analysed material was cDNA or gDNA that came from T cells, B-cell-depleted T cells, or PBMCs.

The CDR3 consists of 14 residues. After removal of 5 bases from V and 2 bases from J, the junction contained 4 bases not matched to a gene. Germline V gene lookup returns CDR1 MNHEY and CDR2 SVGAGI. The receptor was isolated from a man between 65 and 80 years old with active or convalescent COVID-19. The specimen sequenced was peripheral blood. V usage is TRBV6-5 and J usage is TRBJ2-7; TRBD2 aligns across 9 bases. The CDR3 region has the DNA TGTGCCAGCAGTCGTCAGCGGGGGGCCTACGAGCAGTACTTC. Amino acids: CASSRQRGAYEQYF.